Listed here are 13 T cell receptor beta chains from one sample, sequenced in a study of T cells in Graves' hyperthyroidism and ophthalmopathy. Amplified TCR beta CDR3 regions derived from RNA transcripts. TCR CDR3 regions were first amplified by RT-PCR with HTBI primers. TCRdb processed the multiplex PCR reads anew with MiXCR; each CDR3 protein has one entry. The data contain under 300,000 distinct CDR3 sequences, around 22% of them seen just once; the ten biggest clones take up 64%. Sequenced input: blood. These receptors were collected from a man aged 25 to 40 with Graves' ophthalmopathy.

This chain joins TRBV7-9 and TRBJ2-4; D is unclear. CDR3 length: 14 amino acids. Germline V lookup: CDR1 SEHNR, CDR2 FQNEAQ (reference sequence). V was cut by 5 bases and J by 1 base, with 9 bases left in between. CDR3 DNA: TGTGCCAGCAGCGTGAGCGACGCCAAAAACATTCAGTACTTC. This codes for CASSVSDAKNIQYF.

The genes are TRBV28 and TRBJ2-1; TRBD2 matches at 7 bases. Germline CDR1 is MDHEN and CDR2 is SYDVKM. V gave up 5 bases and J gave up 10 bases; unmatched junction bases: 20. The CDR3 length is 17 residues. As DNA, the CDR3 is TGTGCCAGCAGTCCCTATGGACTAGTGGGAGGGCCTCAGGAGCAGTTCTTC. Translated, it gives CASSPYGLVGGPQEQFF.

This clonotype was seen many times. The CDR3 here is CASSDLAGGGSSYNEQFF. Written as DNA, the CDR3 is TGTGCCAGCAGTGACCTAGCGGGAGGGGGAAGCTCCTACAATGAGCAGTTCTTC. The chain recombines TRBV28 with TRBJ2-1, with 12 bases that match TRBD2. Germline V gives CDR1 MDHEN, CDR2 SYDVKM. The ends lost 5 bases at V and 0 bases at J; junction bases unmatched: 8. The CDR3 spans 18 residues.

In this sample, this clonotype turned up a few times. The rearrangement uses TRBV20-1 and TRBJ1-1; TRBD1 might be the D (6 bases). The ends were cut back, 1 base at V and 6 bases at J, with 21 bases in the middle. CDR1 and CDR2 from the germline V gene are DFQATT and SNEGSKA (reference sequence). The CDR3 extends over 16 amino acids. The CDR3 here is CSARAGGKTGSAEAFF. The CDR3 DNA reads TGCAGTGCTAGAGCTGGGGGTAAAACAGGGTCCGCTGAAGCTTTCTTT.

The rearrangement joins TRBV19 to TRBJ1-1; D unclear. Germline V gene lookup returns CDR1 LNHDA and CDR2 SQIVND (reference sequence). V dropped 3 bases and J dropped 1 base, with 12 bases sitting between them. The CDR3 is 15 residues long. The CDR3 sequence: CASSIRVLQNTEAFF. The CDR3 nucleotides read TGTGCCAGTAGTATTCGGGTCCTCCAGAACACTGAAGCTTTCTTT.

The CDR3 bases are TGCAGTGCTAGGCCTAGCGGGACCGACGAGCAGTACTTC. Its protein is CSARPSGTDEQYF. V and J are TRBV20-1 and TRBJ2-7, with 9 positions matching TRBD2. Unmatched junction bases numbered 5, after V lost 3 bases and J lost 5 bases. CDR1 is DFQATT, CDR2 SNEGSKA, per germline (reference sequence). The CDR3 runs to 13 residues.

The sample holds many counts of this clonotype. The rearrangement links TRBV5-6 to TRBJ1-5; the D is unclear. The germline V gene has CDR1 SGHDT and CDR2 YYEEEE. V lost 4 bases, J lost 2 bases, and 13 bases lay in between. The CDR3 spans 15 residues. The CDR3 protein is CASSPREDGNQPQHF. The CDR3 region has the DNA TGTGCCAGCAGCCCCCGGGAAGACGGCAATCAGCCCCAGCATTTT.

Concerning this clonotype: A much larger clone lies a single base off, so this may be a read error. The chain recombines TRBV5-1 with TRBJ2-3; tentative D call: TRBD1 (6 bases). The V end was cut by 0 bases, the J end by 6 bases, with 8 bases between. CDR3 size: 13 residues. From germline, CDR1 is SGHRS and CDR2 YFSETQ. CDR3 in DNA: TGCGCCAGCAGCTTGGCTAGGGGGGATACGCAGTATTTT. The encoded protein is CASSLARGDTQYF.

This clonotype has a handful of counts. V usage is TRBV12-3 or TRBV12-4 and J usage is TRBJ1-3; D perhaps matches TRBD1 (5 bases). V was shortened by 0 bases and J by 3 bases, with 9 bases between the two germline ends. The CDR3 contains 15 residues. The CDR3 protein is CASSLAGTVGNTIYF. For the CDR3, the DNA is TGTGCCAGCAGTTTAGCCGGGACTGTTGGAAACACCATATATTTT.

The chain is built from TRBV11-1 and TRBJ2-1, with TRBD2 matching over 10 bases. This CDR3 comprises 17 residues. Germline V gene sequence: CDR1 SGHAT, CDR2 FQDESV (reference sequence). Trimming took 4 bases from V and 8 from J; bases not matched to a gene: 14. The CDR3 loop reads CASSSSPGLAIVHEQFF. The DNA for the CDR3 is TGTGCCAGCAGCTCAAGCCCGGGACTAGCGATTGTTCATGAGCAGTTCTTC.

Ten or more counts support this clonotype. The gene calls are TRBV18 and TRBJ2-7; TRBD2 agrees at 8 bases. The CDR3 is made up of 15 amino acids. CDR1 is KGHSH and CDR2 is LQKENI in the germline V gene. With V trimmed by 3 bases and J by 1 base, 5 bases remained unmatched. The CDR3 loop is CASSPSTGGSYEQYF. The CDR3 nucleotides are TGTGCCAGCTCACCTTCTACGGGAGGGTCCTACGAGCAGTACTTC.

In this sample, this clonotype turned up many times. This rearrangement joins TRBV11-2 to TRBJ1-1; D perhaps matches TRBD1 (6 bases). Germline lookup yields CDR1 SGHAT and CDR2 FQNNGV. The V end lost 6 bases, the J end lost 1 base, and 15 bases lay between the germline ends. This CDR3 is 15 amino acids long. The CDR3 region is CASREPGHQNTEAFF. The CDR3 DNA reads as TGTGCCAGCAGGGAACCGGGACACCAGAACACTGAAGCTTTCTTT.

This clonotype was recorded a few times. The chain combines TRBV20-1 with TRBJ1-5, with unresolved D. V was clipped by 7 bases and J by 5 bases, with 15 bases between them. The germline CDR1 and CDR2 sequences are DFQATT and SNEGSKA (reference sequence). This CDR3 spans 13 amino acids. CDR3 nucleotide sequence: TGCAGTGTTAGTTCGGGGAACGATCAGCCCCAGCATTTT. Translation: CSVSSGNDQPQHF.